Shown below are 17 T cell receptor beta chains from a single sample sequenced in a study of regulatory T cells in long-lasting Graves disease. For TCR beta, libraries came from iRepertoire HTBI primers and Arm-PCR of CDR3 regions. From the multiplex PCR reads, TCRdb called clonotypes with MiXCR, one entry per CDR3 protein. In the table there are about 470,000 distinct CDR3 sequences, around 14% of which are singletons. Time point noted: newly diagnosed GD, antithyroid drugs for less than 3 months. Scientists built the TCR library using RNA that was extracted from PBMCs. The same sample was also studied in work on T cells in Graves' hyperthyroidism and ophthalmopathy.

The material sequenced was peripheral blood mononuclear cells (PBMCs), taken at new diagnosis, from a patient treated with antithyroid drugs. These receptors came from a woman aged 25 to 45 with Graves disease.

This clonotype has ten or more counts. The V gene is TRBV5-6, the J gene TRBJ1-1; D gene ambiguous. V dropped 0 bases and J dropped 4 bases, with 13 bases sitting between them. CDR1 is SGHDT, CDR2 YYEEEE, per germline. The CDR3 spans 15 residues. CDR3 DNA sequence: TGTGCCAGCAGCTTGGCCAAGTGGGGAGGCACTGAAGCTTTCTTT. The encoded protein is CASSLAKWGGTEAFF.

This clonotype was detected many times. The V and J genes are TRBV11-2 and TRBJ1-2; D not certain. V lost 0 bases and J 7 bases, leaving 9 bases between the germline ends. CDR1 and CDR2 (germline): SGHAT, FQNNGV. CDR3 length: 13 amino acids. The DNA of the CDR3 is TGTGCCAGCAGCTTAGACTGGGGTAGTGGCTACACCTTC. Translation gives CASSLDWGSGYTF.

This clonotype was counted ten times or more. The chain has TRBV28 and TRBJ2-3; D is unresolved. V gave up 4 bases and J gave up 2 bases, with 19 bases separating them. This CDR3 has 17 amino acids. The germline gives CDR1 MDHEN, CDR2 SYDVKM. The CDR3 spells CASSSPRTGFNTDTQYF. CDR3 DNA: TGTGCCAGCAGTTCTCCCCGAACGGGCTTCAACACAGATACGCAGTATTTT.

In its sample, this clonotype was seen a few times. V gene TRBV19 combines with J gene TRBJ1-5, with 7 bases identical to TRBD1. Looked up from germline, CDR1 is LNHDA and CDR2 is SQIVND (reference sequence). The CDR3 is 14 amino acids. J gave up 4 bases and V 4 bases, and 4 bases lay outside the gene matches. CDR3 nucleotide sequence: TGTGCCAGTAGTACGCTGACAGGGAATCAGCCCCAGCATTTT. It translates to CASSTLTGNQPQHF.

J is TRBJ2-7 and V is TRBV14; D may be TRBD1 or TRBD2 (5 bases each). This CDR3 has 15 residues. Per germline, CDR1 SGHDN and CDR2 FVKESK. V shed 0 bases and J shed 2 bases, with 11 bases lying between them. The CDR3 sequence is CASSQDHLGAYEQYF. The DNA for the CDR3 is TGTGCCAGCAGCCAAGATCACCTGGGGGCCTACGAGCAGTACTTC.

In this sample, this clonotype turned up many times. This chain connects TRBV28 to TRBJ2-5, with D tentatively TRBD1 (5 bases). The ends were cut back, 6 bases at V and 5 bases at J, with 16 bases in the middle. The CDR3 consists of 14 residues. Germline loops: CDR1 MDHEN, CDR2 SYDVKM. The CDR3 loop reads CASSLTELGETQYF. As DNA, the CDR3 is TGTGCCAGCAGCCTGACAGAATTGGGGGAGACCCAGTACTTC.

This clonotype was seen at least ten times. The chain employs TRBV3-1 and TRBJ1-1, with TRBD1 as a possible D gene (6 bases). The V gene's germline CDR1 is LGHDT and CDR2 YNNKEL (reference sequence). V was pared by 6 bases and J by 10 bases, with 12 bases between. There are 11 residues in the CDR3. CDR3 residues: CASSATGRAFF. In DNA, the CDR3 is TGTGCCAGCAGTGCTACAGGGCGAGCTTTCTTT.

This clonotype was observed many times. The chain carries TRBV20-1 and TRBJ2-7; D is perhaps TRBD1 (6 bases). Germline V lookup: CDR1 DFQATT, CDR2 SNEGSKA (reference sequence). The CDR3 sequence is 13 residues long. V shed 2 bases and J shed 5 bases, with 13 bases lying between them. CDR3 amino acids: CSARSTGNHEQYF. As DNA, the CDR3 is TGCAGTGCTAGATCAACAGGGAACCACGAGCAGTACTTC.

This clonotype was recorded many times. The chain employs TRBV20-1 and TRBJ1-1; D not certain. From germline, CDR1 is DFQATT and CDR2 SNEGSKA (reference sequence). The germline V and J ends were trimmed by 5 bases and 2 bases, with 12 bases remaining between them. The CDR3 sequence is 13 residues long. As DNA, the CDR3 is TGCAGTGCTTTCGGCAGAGCTAACACTGAAGCTTTCTTT. Its protein is CSAFGRANTEAFF.

This clonotype has just a few counts. This CDR3 is CATSLQGTDTQYF. CDR3 nucleotide sequence: TGTGCCACCAGTCTGCAGGGGACAGATACGCAGTATTTT. This sequence joins TRBV24-1 and TRBJ2-3; maybe TRBD1 (6 bases). The V end was cut by 6 bases, the J end by 3 bases, with 9 bases between. CDR3 length: 13 residues. Germline V lookup: CDR1 KGHDR, CDR2 SFDVKD.

Comment on this clonotype: Given a much more abundant clone one base away, this may be a read error. V and J are TRBV28 and TRBJ1-4, with a weak D call TRBD1 (6 bases). The length of the CDR3 is 14 residues. The V and J ends lost 8 bases and 10 bases respectively, with 20 bases between them. From germline, CDR1 is MDHEN and CDR2 SYDVKM. DNA of the CDR3: TGTGCCAGCGAATCCCGGCTCCGAGGGGGAAAACTGTTTTTT. Its translation is CASESRLRGGKLFF.

The chain carries TRBV27 and TRBJ2-7; no reliable D call. The CDR3 is made up of 14 amino acids. Germline V gene data show CDR1 as MNHEY and CDR2 as SMNVEV (reference sequence). The germline V and J ends were trimmed by 2 bases and 6 bases, with 14 bases remaining between them. The CDR3 protein is CASSLAPSHTEQYF. CDR3 nucleotide sequence: TGTGCCAGCAGTTTAGCCCCCTCCCATACCGAGCAGTACTTC.

Only a few counts were recorded for this clonotype. The V gene is TRBV20-1, the J gene TRBJ2-7; D call uncertain. V gave up 1 base and J gave up 3 bases, with 13 bases separating them. Germline V gene lookup returns CDR1 DFQATT and CDR2 SNEGSKA (reference sequence). The CDR3 length is 14 residues. CDR3 region: CSARGEHRRYEQYF. CDR3 nucleotide sequence: TGCAGTGCTAGAGGAGAACATCGGCGCTACGAGCAGTACTTC.

This clonotype was counted many times. This rearrangement joins TRBV9 to TRBJ1-2, with D tentatively TRBD1 (5 bases). The CDR3 totals 16 residues. Germline values: CDR1 SGDLS, CDR2 YYNGEE. The V end was cut by 4 bases, the J end by 1 base, with 17 bases between. The CDR3 here is CASSKQAWADNYGYTF. Here the CDR3 DNA reads TGTGCCAGCAGCAAACAGGCCTGGGCCGATAACTATGGCTACACCTTC.

The chain links TRBV19 to TRBJ2-1, with D perhaps TRBD2 (5 bases). Trimming removed 6 bases at V and 8 bases at J, with 17 bases between. Germline V CDR1 and CDR2: LNHDA, SQIVND (reference sequence). This CDR3 spans 14 amino acids. The CDR3 DNA follows: TGTGCCAGTAGAGAGGGCGCCGCCGGGGATGAGCAGTTCTTC. It codes for CASREGAAGDEQFF.

This chain's CDR3 is CASSQELAGGPWNEQYF. CDR3 nucleotide sequence: TGTGCCAGCAGCCAAGAACTAGCGGGAGGGCCATGGAATGAGCAGTACTTC. The chain is built from TRBV4-2 and TRBJ2-1, with 13 bases matching TRBD2. The tail of the sequence fits TRBJ2-7 better, so the J call may be wrong. Germline-derived CDR1 and CDR2 are LGHNA and YNFKEQ. This CDR3 spans 17 amino acids.

This clonotype was detected a few times. The V gene is TRBV19, the J gene TRBJ2-1; D remains ambiguous. Deletions cut 3 bases from V and 1 base from J, with 10 bases between. This CDR3 region has 15 residues. Germline-derived CDR1 and CDR2 are LNHDA and SQIVND (reference sequence). The CDR3 DNA reads TGTGCCAGTAGTATTATGGCAGAATCCTACAATGAGCAGTTCTTC. This translates into CASSIMAESYNEQFF.